This T cell receptor beta chain was identified during a study of glioma-infiltrating T cells. Findings and caveats of the study: Only very few CDR3 sequences appeared in both tissue and blood.

Looked up from germline, CDR1 is MNHEY and CDR2 is SVGEGT. The CDR3 runs 12 residues. Amplification of TCR alpha and beta CDR3 regions from RNA used iRepertoire nested multiplex PCR. TCRdb processed the multiplex PCR reads anew with MiXCR; each CDR3 protein has one entry. The sample lists approximately 190,000 distinct CDR3 sequences; more than 25% were seen once. Remarks on this clonotype: Its antigen remains unidentified. At one of its ends the junction is not consistent with the germline gene, which may arise from a read error.

This receptor was taken from a human donor with low-grade glioma or glioblastoma, undergoing nonglioma brain surgery, or in good health (not recorded which). This rearrangement joins TRBV6-2 or TRBV6-3 to TRBJ1-2; no reliable D call. Sequenced input: glioma tissue, nonneoplastic brain tissue, or PBMCs (not recorded which). The CDR3 DNA reads as TGCGCCAGAAGTTACGAGGGAGATGGCTACACCTTC. Encoded protein: CARSYEGDGYTF.